One sample yielded the 27 T cell receptor beta chains listed below, sequenced in a study of blood T cell repertoires in COVID-19. Data came from immunoSEQ multiplex PCR; TCRdb stores just in-frame clones and leaves some out. This sample has 55,000 to 75,000 clones, with around 80% found just once. The sequenced sample consisted of peripheral blood. These receptors were obtained from a human donor in a cohort sampled during active COVID-19.

Here the CDR3 DNA reads TGCAGCGCGACAGATAGCGCCGATGCCTACGAGCAGTACTTC. Amino acid sequence: CSATDSADAYEQYF. The rearrangement uses TRBV29-1 and TRBJ2-7; tentatively, D is TRBD1 or TRBD2 (5 bases each). This CDR3 comprises 14 residues. The germline V gene has CDR1 SQVTM and CDR2 ANQGSEA. Trimming removed 7 bases at V and 2 bases at J, with 18 bases between.

In its sample, this clone was seen once. The chain combines TRBV7-2 with TRBJ1-1; maybe TRBD1 (5 bases). Germline assignment: CDR1 SGHTA and CDR2 FQGNSA. V lost 7 bases and J lost 1, with 22 bases in between. The CDR3 spans 17 residues. The CDR3 DNA is TGTGCCAGCACCTTCAGGGTGTCGTTGGGGAAGAACACTGAAGCTTTCTTT. Protein: CASTFRVSLGKNTEAFF. The entire variable domain, with the rest obtained from reference TRBV7-2 and TRBJ1-1, is as follows: GAGVSQSPSNKVTEKGKDVELRCDPISGHTALYWYRQSLGQGLEFLIYFQGNSAPDKSGLPSDRFSAERTGGSVSTLTIQRTQQEDSAVYLCASTFRVSLGKNTEAFFGQGTRLTVV.

The chain employs TRBV7-2 and TRBJ2-7, with TRBD2 matching 7 bases. V dropped 5 bases and J dropped 6; count of bases not matched to a gene: 10. This CDR3 is built from 14 residues. CDR1 and CDR2 (germline): SGHTA, FQGNSA. The CDR3 here is CASSLGLPWPEQYF. The CDR3 DNA follows: TGTGCCAGCAGCCTGGGACTACCATGGCCCGAGCAGTACTTC.

Here the CDR3 DNA reads TGTGCCAGCAGTTACTCGAATACTCATAATTCACCCCTCCACTTT. Protein product: CASSYSNTHNSPLHF. V gene TRBV6-5 combines with J gene TRBJ1-6, with D hard to call. The CDR3 is made up of 15 amino acids. V shed 0 bases and J shed 5 bases, with 8 bases lying between them. Per the germline V gene, CDR1 is MNHEY and CDR2 is SVGAGI.

The CDR3 region has the DNA TGTGCCAGTAGTCAGTCAGGGGCTGGAGATACGCAGTATTTT. Translating gives CASSQSGAGDTQYF. The rearrangement joins TRBV19 to TRBJ2-3; TRBD1 is a possible D gene (6 bases). CDR1 is LNHDA and CDR2 is SQIVND in the germline V gene (reference sequence). Trimming shortened V by 5 bases and J by 5 bases, and 14 bases separated the two germline ends. The CDR3 runs to 14 residues.

The chain recombines TRBV5-4 with TRBJ2-2, with D perhaps matching TRBD1 (6 bases). The germline V and J ends were trimmed by 3 bases and 7 bases, with 10 bases remaining between them. This CDR3 region has 13 residues. Germline loops: CDR1 SGHNT, CDR2 YYREEE (reference sequence). CDR3 in amino acids: CASSSPGDGELFF. CDR3 bases: TGTGCCAGCAGCTCTCCAGGGGACGGGGAGCTGTTTTTT.

The chain combines TRBV5-6 with TRBJ1-4; 7 nucleotides agree with TRBD1. This CDR3 region has 13 residues. Germline loops: CDR1 SGHDT, CDR2 YYEEEE. V was clipped by 7 bases and J by 4 bases; unmatched bases: 4. This chain's CDR3 is CASADRLNEKLFF. DNA of the CDR3: TGTGCCAGCGCGGACAGGCTTAATGAAAAACTGTTTTTT.

This clone turned up a few times. This sequence joins TRBV30 and TRBJ1-1; weak D call: TRBD1 (5 bases). V gave up 4 bases and J gave up 3 bases, with 15 bases separating them. The CDR3 is 14 amino acids. Germline values: CDR1 GTSNPN, CDR2 SVGIG (reference sequence). The CDR3 DNA reads as TGTGCCTGGACCACAGGCCTCTGGGACACTGAAGCTTTCTTT. Protein sequence: CAWTTGLWDTEAFF. The full variable domain, its missing parts supplied by reference TRBV30 and TRBJ1-1, is SQTIHQWPATLVQPVGSPLSLECTVEGTSNPNLYWYRQAAGRGLQLLFYSVGIGQISSEVPQNLSASRPQDRQFILSSKKLLLSDSGFYLCAWTTGLWDTEAFFGQGTRLTVV.

The chain carries TRBV2 and TRBJ2-7; TRBD1 might be the D (6 bases). Germline CDR1 reads SNHLY; CDR2 reads FYNNEI. Trimming took off 9 bases at V and 9 bases at J, with 21 bases between the two ends. The CDR3 loop spans 13 amino acids. Here the CDR3 DNA reads TGTGCCAGTAAACGGGACAATACGATAGTGCAGTACTTC. Translating gives CASKRDNTIVQYF.

The chain links TRBV7-2 to TRBJ2-7, with D maybe TRBD1 (6 bases). Germline CDR1 SGHTA, CDR2 FQGNSA. Trimming took 2 bases from V and 1 from J, leaving 12 bases between them. This CDR3 has 15 residues. The chain's CDR3 is CASSLNQGKSYEQYF. In DNA, the CDR3 is TGTGCCAGCAGCTTAAACCAGGGGAAATCCTACGAGCAGTACTTC.

In this sample, this clone turned up once. The chain recombines TRBV7-2 with TRBJ2-7; 9 positions agree with TRBD2. J lost 2 bases, V lost 5 bases, and 1 base had no gene match. CDR3 length: 13 residues. CDR1 SGHTA and CDR2 FQGNSA come from the germline V gene. CDR3: CASSPSGTYEQYF. DNA of the CDR3: TGTGCCAGCAGCCCTAGCGGGACCTACGAGCAGTACTTC. Full variable domain (missing parts from reference TRBV7-2 and TRBJ2-7): GAGVSQSPSNKVTEKGKDVELRCDPISGHTALYWYRQSLGQGLEFLIYFQGNSAPDKSGLPSDRFSAERTGGSVSTLTIQRTQQEDSAVYLCASSPSGTYEQYFGPGTRLTVT.

The chain has TRBV7-2 and TRBJ2-2, with D tentatively TRBD2 (5 bases). Germline V CDR1 and CDR2: SGHTA, FQGNSA. The CDR3 is 15 amino acids. Trimming pared 2 bases from V and 5 bases from J, leaving 12 bases between. In DNA form, the CDR3 reads TGTGCCAGCAGCTTAACTAGTACGCATACCGGGGAGCTGTTTTTT. This gives the protein CASSLTSTHTGELFF. The variable domain in full, with the rest retrieved from reference TRBV7-2 and TRBJ2-2, is GAGVSQSPSNKVTEKGKDVELRCDPISGHTALYWYRQSLGQGLEFLIYFQGNSAPDKSGLPSDRFSAERTGGSVSTLTIQRTQQEDSAVYLCASSLTSTHTGELFFGEGSRLTVL.

This clone was detected a few times. The gene calls are TRBV6-1 and TRBJ1-5, with D unresolved. Trimming left V 3 bases short and J 5 bases short, with 11 bases between. This CDR3 spans 14 amino acids. Per the germline V gene, CDR1 is MNHNS and CDR2 is SASEGT. The CDR3 here is CASSEEPSYQPQHF. CDR3 nucleotide sequence: TGTGCCAGCAGTGAGGAGCCTAGTTATCAGCCCCAGCATTTT.

CDR3 sequence reads: CASSINGNNSPLHF. For the CDR3, the DNA is TGTGCCAGTAGTATCAATGGCAATAATTCACCCCTCCACTTT. The rearrangement links TRBV19 to TRBJ1-6; the D is unclear. Germline values: CDR1 LNHDA, CDR2 SQIVND (reference sequence). Trimming removed 3 bases from V and 5 bases from J, with 8 bases in between. The CDR3 runs 14 residues.

This sequence joins TRBV23-1 and TRBJ2-7; D gene uncertain. TRBV23-1 is given ORF status, its function remaining uncertain. The CDR3 has 12 residues. Trimming left V 3 bases short and J 3 bases short, with 6 bases between. For the CDR3, the DNA is TGCGCCAGCAGTCACCCATTCTACGAGCAGTACTTC. Amino acid sequence: CASSHPFYEQYF.

The CDR3 coding sequence is TGTGCCAGCAGCTTAGTTACAGGCCTCTCCTACAATGAGCAGTTCTTC. Translation: CASSLVTGLSYNEQFF. The genes are TRBV11-2 and TRBJ2-1; D might be TRBD1 (5 bases). Germline V lookup: CDR1 SGHAT, CDR2 FQNNGV. The V end lost 1 base, the J end lost 0 bases, and 10 bases lay between the germline ends. This CDR3 has 16 amino acids.

The V gene is TRBV10-3, the J gene TRBJ1-1; possibly TRBD1 for D (5 bases). The CDR3 extends over 17 amino acids. V was shortened by 1 base and J by 0 bases, with 15 bases between the two germline ends. From germline, CDR1 is ENHRY and CDR2 SYGVKD. The CDR3 reads CAISELHWGTMNTEAFF. The CDR3 DNA sequence: TGTGCCATCAGTGAGTTACATTGGGGGACTATGAACACTGAAGCTTTCTTT.

This clone was seen once. The chain couples TRBV2 to TRBJ2-5; the D gene is possibly TRBD2 (6 bases). CDR1 is SNHLY and CDR2 is FYNNEI in the germline V gene. The germline V and J ends were trimmed by 3 bases and 1 base, with 15 bases remaining between them. There are 16 residues in the CDR3. CDR3: CASSDPRGGRQETQYF. Written as DNA, the CDR3 is TGTGCCAGCAGTGACCCCCGGGGAGGACGCCAAGAGACCCAGTACTTC.

This chain joins TRBV6-6 and TRBJ2-2; 9 bases are a match to TRBD1. This CDR3 is built from 15 residues. Germline CDR1 MNHNY, CDR2 SVGAGI (reference sequence). The J segment lost 5 bases and the V segment lost 6 bases, leaving 7 bases of the junction unmatched. The CDR3 is CASRAGTGKTGELFF. The CDR3 DNA sequence: TGTGCCAGCAGAGCCGGGACAGGGAAGACCGGGGAGCTGTTTTTT.

The chain has TRBV12-3 or TRBV12-4 and TRBJ1-1; D might be TRBD1 (6 bases). V was pared by 5 bases and J by 11 bases, with 18 bases between. The CDR3 length is 13 residues. CDR3 sequence: CASSHEQGGHAFF. The CDR3 DNA sequence: TGTGCCAGCAGTCACGAACAAGGGGGTCATGCTTTCTTT.

The chain employs TRBV29-1 and TRBJ2-3; unclear D gene. Trimming took 0 bases from V and 1 from J, leaving 11 bases between them. The germline V gene has CDR1 SQVTM and CDR2 ANQGSEA. The CDR3 runs to 15 residues. The CDR3 spells CSVEDPKQGTDTQYF. The CDR3 DNA follows: TGCAGCGTTGAAGACCCCAAGCAGGGCACAGATACGCAGTATTTT.

The chain joins TRBV28 to TRBJ2-7; no firm D call. Trimming removed 1 base from V and 0 bases from J, with 10 bases in between. Germline V gene lookup returns CDR1 MDHEN and CDR2 SYDVKM. This CDR3 region has 15 residues. The CDR3 protein is CASSLYGSPSYEQYF. CDR3 in DNA: TGTGCCAGCAGTTTATACGGGTCTCCCTCCTACGAGCAGTACTTC.

This clone was found a few times. V gene TRBV19 combines with J gene TRBJ2-7; 9 nucleotides line up with TRBD2. V dropped 5 bases and J dropped 2; count of bases not matched to a gene: 4. CDR1 is LNHDA, CDR2 SQIVND, per germline (reference sequence). The CDR3 runs 14 residues. The CDR3 sequence: CASSSIAGAYEQYF. The CDR3 DNA follows: TGTGCCAGTAGTTCGATAGCGGGAGCCTACGAGCAGTACTTC.

The CDR3 loop reads CASSPEAAVSGELFF. The CDR3 DNA sequence: TGTGCCAGCAGCCCCGAGGCGGCTGTGTCCGGGGAGCTGTTTTTT. The rearrangement uses TRBV7-6 and TRBJ2-2; no firm D call. CDR1 and CDR2 (germline): SGHVS, FNYEAQ. The CDR3 is 15 residues long. Trimming took 5 bases from V and 6 from J, leaving 16 bases between them.

The chain uses TRBV4-3 and TRBJ2-3; no firm D call. CDR3 size: 15 residues. CDR1 LGHNA and CDR2 YSLEER come from the germline V gene. V dropped 4 bases and J dropped 6 bases, with 17 bases sitting between them. CDR3 region: CASSPLAAARDTQYF. CDR3 DNA sequence: TGCGCCAGCAGCCCCTTGGCGGCCGCAAGGGATACGCAGTATTTT.

This sequence joins TRBV7-9 and TRBJ2-3, with TRBD1 matching 7 bases. The CDR3 has 15 amino acids. Germline V CDR1 and CDR2: SEHNR, FQNEAQ (reference sequence). V dropped 5 bases and J dropped 3; count of bases not matched to a gene: 8. CDR3 protein: CASSRSKGATDTQYF. The CDR3 bases are TGTGCCAGCAGCCGAAGCAAGGGGGCGACAGATACGCAGTATTTT.

The table lists this clone with a count of one. The chain combines TRBV30 with TRBJ1-1, with 10 bases that match TRBD1. Germline V gives CDR1 GTSNPN, CDR2 SVGIG (reference sequence). The CDR3 runs 13 residues. Trimming cost V 2 bases and J 4 bases; bases outside gene matches: 1. The CDR3 region is CAWSRTGGTEAFF. The CDR3 coding sequence is TGTGCCTGGAGTCGGACAGGGGGCACTGAAGCTTTCTTT.